This paragraph covers one T cell receptor beta chain sequence. This entry is derived from a study of OX40 agonist ivuxolimab in advanced cancers. Profiled with immunoSEQ multiplex PCR; TCRdb holds only in-frame clones, not every one. Among approximately 7,200 clones listed, over 60% were seen once. The germline V and J ends were trimmed by 3 bases and 4 bases, with 13 bases remaining between them. The CDR3 consists of 14 residues. Germline-derived CDR1 and CDR2 are SGDLS and YYNGEE. The source material was CD4+ or CD8+ T cells sorted from blood, sampled in a trial of the OX40 agonist ivuxolimab. The sequence came from an adult with an advanced solid tumor such as melanoma, head and neck, liver or kidney cancer. This chain connects TRBV9 to TRBJ1-2; possibly TRBD1 for D (5 bases). CDR3 region: CASSDGGWGYGYTF. The CDR3 DNA reads as TGTGCCAGCAGCGATGGGGGGTGGGGCTATGGCTACACCTTC.